Listed below are T cell receptor beta chains from one sample, sequenced in a study of cytotoxic CD8 clonotypes in ibrutinib-treated CLL. The method was immunoSEQ multiplex PCR; TCRdb's version includes in-frame clones alone and lacks a portion of them. The sample holds a few hundred thousand clones; 60% to 80% are singletons and the top ten take roughly 6.3%. The input for sequencing was PBMCs, taken after 36 months of ibrutinib treatment. These receptors were taken from a human donor with chronic lymphocytic leukemia. Each CDR3 is given with its conserved first and last residue. Each record gives: D gene, clone size, V gene, J gene, CDR3 DNA, CDR3 protein. A D gene is named only where the DNA matches it firmly. The size entry is marked missing in some rows and otherwise reads once, few, many or a size class.

.	.	TRBV19	TRBJ1-6	TGTGCCAGTATGGAGGCTGACTCCTATAATTCACCCCTCCACTTT	CASMEADSYNSPLHF
TRBD2	.	TRBV5-1	TRBJ2-1	TGCGCCAGCAGCTTGGATCTAGCGGGGGGGCTAGGCTACAATGAGCAGTTCTTC	CASSLDLAGGLGYNEQFF
.	.	TRBV10-2	TRBJ1-5	TGCGCCAGCAGTGAGGGTAGGGGGGATCAGCCCCAGCATTTT	CASSEGRGDQPQHF
.	.	TRBV9	TRBJ1-1	TGTGCCAGCAGCGTAGGAAGGGCAGGTGACACTGAAGCTTTCTTT	CASSVGRAGDTEAFF
TRBD2	once	TRBV6-1	TRBJ2-6	TGTGCCAGCAGTGAAGTATTGGCGGGGGGGCTGTCTGGGGCCAACGTCCTGACTTTC	CASSEVLAGGLSGANVLTF
.	.	TRBV28	TRBJ1-5	TGTGCCAGCAGTTTGTTGGCGGGAAAACTCAATCAGCCCCAGCATTTT	CASSLLAGKLNQPQHF
TRBD2	.	TRBV18	TRBJ2-1	TGTGCCAGCTCAACCCGGGGACTAGCGGGCTCCTACAATGAGCAGTTCTTC	CASSTRGLAGSYNEQFF
.	.	TRBV4-1	TRBJ1-4	TGCGCCAGCAGCCCGGGTAGGGTGGCTAATGAAAAACTGTTTTTT	CASSPGRVANEKLFF
TRBD2	.	TRBV7-2	TRBJ2-1	TGTGCCAGCAGTACGGGGGGAAGCTCCTACAATGAGCAGTTCTTC	CASSTGGSSYNEQFF
TRBD1	.	TRBV28	TRBJ1-4	TGTGCCAGCACTCCGGGGGGGACAGGGGCACTGTTTTTT	CASTPGGTGALFF
.	.	TRBV15	TRBJ2-1	TGTGCCACCACTCCGACGCTAGCCGACAATGAGCAGTTCTTC	CATTPTLADNEQFF
.	.	TRBV7-2	TRBJ2-1	TGTGCCAGCAGCCCCAGTCGCGGCGAGCGGCGGTTCTTC	CASSPSRGERRFF
.	.	TRBV7-8	TRBJ1-6	TGTGCCAGCAGCTCGCGGGTCCATTCACCCCTCCACTTT	CASSSRVHSPLHF
TRBD1	.	TRBV4-1	TRBJ1-5	TGCGCCAGCAGCCAAGAGCCAGGGGGGGATCAGCCCCAGCATTTT	CASSQEPGGDQPQHF
.	.	TRBV11-2	TRBJ2-6	TGTGCCAGCAGCTCCAGGGCTGGGGCCAACGTCCTGACTTTC	CASSSRAGANVLTF
.	.	TRBV15	TRBJ2-5	TGTGCCACCAGCAGCAGGGTTGTTGAGACCCAGTACTTC	CATSSRVVETQYF
.	few	TRBV14	TRBJ2-5	TGTGCCAGCAGCCAAGATTATGGTACAGAAAGACGGACCCAGTACTTC	CASSQDYGTERRTQYF
.	few	TRBV9	TRBJ2-7	TGTGCCAGCAGCGTAGCAGTAGACTACGAGCAGTACTTC	CASSVAVDYEQYF
.	once	TRBV5-1	TRBJ2-3	TGCGCCAGCAGCTTGGGTATAGCCCTCACAGATACGCAGTATTTT	CASSLGIALTDTQYF
.	.	TRBV6-5	TRBJ1-2	TGTGCCAGCAGCTCAGAACCGTACCGGTATGGCTACACCTTC	CASSSEPYRYGYTF
.	.	TRBV6-6	TRBJ2-2	TGTGCCAGCAGTTACAGGGTTGCGAACACCGGGGAGCTGTTTTTT	CASSYRVANTGELFF
.	.	TRBV10-2	TRBJ1-1	TGCGCCAGCAGTTACAGGGCCACTGAAGCTTTCTTT	CASSYRATEAFF
.	few	TRBV5-1	TRBJ2-6	TGCGCCAGCAGCTTGGCGTGGGGCAGGTCTGGGGCCAACGTCCTGACTTTC	CASSLAWGRSGANVLTF
.	.	TRBV7-8	TRBJ1-2	TGTGCCAGCAGCTTAGCGGCGAGGGGCGAGGGTTATGGCTACACCTTC	CASSLAARGEGYGYTF
.	.	TRBV4-1	TRBJ1-4	TGCGCCAGCAGCCTTTTCGGGGATGCAACTAATGAAAAACTGTTTTTT	CASSLFGDATNEKLFF
TRBD2	few	TRBV19	TRBJ2-1	TGTGCCAGTAGTATTTGGGCGGGACTAGCGGGCAATGAGCAGTTCTTC	CASSIWAGLAGNEQFF
TRBD2	.	TRBV7-2	TRBJ2-7	TGTGCCAGCAGTTCCAGCGGGGGGGCCTACGAGCAGTACTTC	CASSSSGGAYEQYF
.	few	TRBV11-2	TRBJ2-1	TGTGCCAGCAGCTTCCCCCCGGTCAATGAGCAGTTCTTC	CASSFPPVNEQFF
.	.	TRBV5-6	TRBJ2-3	TGTGCCAGCAGCCTAGCGATGGGACCCTCTAGCACAGATACGCAGTATTTT	CASSLAMGPSSTDTQYF
TRBD1	.	TRBV7-2	TRBJ2-3	TGTGCCAGCACCCCAAACCGAGGCCGGACAGGGGTAGATACGCAGTATTTT	CASTPNRGRTGVDTQYF
.	.	TRBV4-2	TRBJ2-7	TGTGCCAGCAGCCAATCAGCAGGGGCGGCCTACGAGCAGTACTTC	CASSQSAGAAYEQYF
.	.	TRBV6-5	TRBJ1-3	TGTGCCAGCAGGCCGACAGGTTCCTCTGGAAACACCATATATTTT	CASRPTGSSGNTIYF
TRBD2	few	TRBV4-3	TRBJ2-3	TGCGCCAGCAGCCAAGGGCTAGCGGGCCCCACAGATACGCAGTATTTT	CASSQGLAGPTDTQYF
TRBD1	.	TRBV5-1	TRBJ2-7	TGCGCCAGCAGCTTGGAACAGGGGAAATACGAGCAGTACTTC	CASSLEQGKYEQYF
.	few	TRBV18	TRBJ1-1	TGTGCCAGCTCACCACCTGGCAGGGGCGGCACTGAAGCTTTCTTT	CASSPPGRGGTEAFF
TRBD1	.	TRBV28	TRBJ2-7	TGTGCCAGCAGTTCGCCGGGACAGGGCTCCTACGAGCAGTACTTC	CASSSPGQGSYEQYF
.	once	TRBV7-8	TRBJ2-3	TGTGCCAGCAGCTTAATGGTCCCAGGGGGCACAGATACGCAGTATTTT	CASSLMVPGGTDTQYF
.	.	TRBV6-5	TRBJ2-7	TGTAATCCCTCGCCCCAATTAATGCGCGAGCAGTACTTC	CNPSPQLMREQYF
TRBD1	few	TRBV27	TRBJ1-2	TGTGCCAGCAGTCCCCGACAGGGCTATGGCTACACCTTC	CASSPRQGYGYTF
.	.	TRBV5-1	TRBJ2-2	TGCGCCAGCTTCCCTAGGACCGTTTCGAACACCGGGGAGCTGTTTTTT	CASFPRTVSNTGELFF